Presented here are 25 T cell receptor beta chains from one specimen sequenced in a study of blood T cell repertoires in COVID-19. Profiling relied on immunoSEQ multiplex PCR, and the TCRdb table lists in-frame clones only, not all of them. This sample has 200,000 to 250,000 clones; approximately 84% occur once, and the top ten carry 2.9%. Specimen: peripheral blood. Source of these receptors: a man between 50 and 59 years old who had recovered from COVID-19.

The chain uses TRBV29-1 and TRBJ1-2, with 7 bases aligning to TRBD1. V gave up 6 bases and J gave up 0 bases; unmatched junction bases: 4. The CDR3 sequence is 13 residues long. Germline CDR1 SQVTM, CDR2 ANQGSEA. The CDR3 here is CSVKGTANYGYTF. The CDR3 coding sequence is TGCAGCGTGAAGGGGACAGCTAACTATGGCTACACCTTC.

The chain combines TRBV24-1 with TRBJ2-1; 9 bases map to TRBD2. The CDR3 sequence is 15 residues long. CDR1 KGHDR and CDR2 SFDVKD come from the germline V gene. The ends lost 4 bases at V and 4 bases at J; junction bases unmatched: 4. CDR3 in DNA: TGTGCCACCAGTGAATGGCGGGAGGGTTACAATGAGCAGTTCTTC. Encoded protein: CATSEWREGYNEQFF.

The chain has TRBV28 and TRBJ1-5, with D perhaps TRBD1 (6 bases). Trimming cost V 6 bases and J 0 bases, with 9 bases left between them. This CDR3 region has 14 residues. Germline CDR1 is MDHEN and CDR2 is SYDVKM. The chain's CDR3 is CASRRTVSNQPQHF. CDR3 nucleotide sequence: TGTGCCAGCAGACGGACAGTTAGCAATCAGCCCCAGCATTTT.

The CDR3 loop is CASSLDWLAGFNEQFF. The CDR3 DNA reads as TGTGCCAGCAGCTTAGACTGGCTAGCGGGGTTCAATGAGCAGTTCTTC. The chain couples TRBV7-2 to TRBJ2-1; 9 bases align to TRBD2. Germline V gene data show CDR1 as SGHTA and CDR2 as FQGNSA. Germline trimming cut 1 base from V and 6 bases from J; bases unmatched to any gene: 7. This CDR3 contains 16 residues.

For the CDR3, the DNA is TGTGCCAGCAGCTTAGAAACCGGACTAGCCAGTGAGCAGTTCTTC. Residues: CASSLETGLASEQFF. V is TRBV7-8 and J is TRBJ2-1, with TRBD2 identical over 8 bases. Losses at the gene ends were 1 base for V and 9 bases for J; bases not matched to a gene: 8. Looked up from germline, CDR1 is SGHVS and CDR2 is FQNEAQ. This CDR3 has 15 residues.

V gene TRBV18 combines with J gene TRBJ2-3, with a possible D match to TRBD2 (6 bases). V shed 6 bases and J shed 6 bases, with 16 bases lying between them. Per the germline V gene, CDR1 is KGHSH and CDR2 is LQKENI. There are 14 residues in the CDR3. The CDR3 here is CASSPGPGRDTQYF. The CDR3 nucleotides read TGTGCCAGCTCTCCGGGGCCGGGGAGGGATACGCAGTATTTT.

The gene calls are TRBV10-1 and TRBJ2-1; 7 nucleotides line up with TRBD2. The CDR3 is 16 amino acids. Trimming at V came to 4 bases and at J to 5 bases, leaving 11 bases not matched to a gene. Germline CDR1 is WNHNN and CDR2 is SYGVQD (reference sequence). The CDR3 sequence: CASSAGGSAADNEQFF. The CDR3 coding sequence is TGCGCCAGCAGTGCCGGGGGGAGTGCAGCCGACAATGAGCAGTTCTTC.

This chain uses TRBV30 with TRBJ2-2, with 9 bases lining up with TRBD1. Germline loops: CDR1 GTSNPN, CDR2 SVGIG (reference sequence). This CDR3 has 15 amino acids. After removal of 6 bases from V and 0 bases from J, the junction contained 5 bases not matched to a gene. The CDR3 DNA reads as TGTGCCTGCAATAGACAGGGGGCGAACACCGGGGAGCTGTTTTTT. This gives the protein CACNRQGANTGELFF.

The chain couples TRBV5-1 to TRBJ2-7; TRBD2 matches 9 bases. Germline-derived CDR1 and CDR2 are SGHRS and YFSETQ. Unmatched junction bases numbered 8, after V lost 0 bases and J lost 7 bases. The CDR3 is made up of 15 amino acids. In DNA, the CDR3 is TGCGCCAGCAGCTTGGGTGCTAGCGGGGCCCTAGAGCAGTACTTC. It yields the protein CASSLGASGALEQYF.

The CDR3 bases are TGTGCCAGCAGCTCATATCGGAGCTCTGGAAACACCATATATTTT. Protein sequence: CASSSYRSSGNTIYF. This rearrangement joins TRBV7-6 to TRBJ1-3; no definite D call. CDR1 SGHVS and CDR2 FNYEAQ come from the germline V gene. The V and J ends lost 4 bases and 0 bases respectively, with 10 bases between them. This CDR3 has 15 amino acids.

A single count supports this clone. The CDR3 sequence: CASSYSRGYNQPQHF. The CDR3 region has the DNA TGTGCCAGCAGTTACTCGAGGGGGTACAATCAGCCCCAGCATTTT. The gene calls are TRBV6-5 and TRBJ1-5; possible D gene TRBD1, 6 bases. The CDR3 loop spans 15 amino acids. The V gene lost 0 bases and the J gene lost 3 bases, with 9 bases spanning the gap. Germline V gene sequence: CDR1 MNHEY, CDR2 SVGAGI.

The rearrangement joins TRBV28 to TRBJ1-3; D unclear. This CDR3 comprises 16 residues. Germline V gives CDR1 MDHEN, CDR2 SYDVKM. V lost 5 bases to trimming and J lost 0 bases, with 14 bases between them. The CDR3 loop reads CASSPQPGNSGNTIYF. In DNA, the CDR3 is TGTGCCAGCAGTCCTCAGCCGGGAAACTCTGGAAACACCATATATTTT.

This clone was detected only a few times. CDR3 sequence (DNA): TGTGCCAGCAGTGTTCCGGGACTAGCGGGAGGGCCACCGTTCCAAGAGACCCAGTACTTC. Encoded protein: CASSVPGLAGGPPFQETQYF. The chain couples TRBV6-4 to TRBJ2-5; 16 bases map to TRBD2. The CDR3 is 20 residues long. Germline-derived CDR1 and CDR2 are MRHNA and SNTAGT. The V and J ends lost 4 bases and 1 base, in that order; junction bases with no gene match: 12.

The chain uses TRBV4-1 and TRBJ2-1; tentatively, D is TRBD2 (6 bases). V lost 4 bases, J lost 0 bases, and 16 bases lay in between. Germline-derived CDR1 and CDR2 are MGHRA and YSYEKL. The CDR3 extends over 17 amino acids. The CDR3 loop reads CASSPGGAGASYNEQFF. As DNA, the CDR3 is TGCGCCAGCAGCCCCGGAGGGGCCGGTGCCTCCTACAATGAGCAGTTCTTC.

This clone turned up a few times. This chain uses TRBV5-1 with TRBJ1-3; D is ambiguous. V was pared by 0 bases and J by 0 bases, with 10 bases between. The CDR3 is 16 amino acids. Germline-derived CDR1 and CDR2 are SGHRS and YFSETQ. This chain's CDR3 is CASSLGWAGSGNTIYF. The CDR3 nucleotides read TGCGCCAGCAGCTTGGGATGGGCGGGCTCTGGAAACACCATATATTTT.

The CDR3: CAWLGQGSDTQYF. For the CDR3, the DNA is TGTGCCTGGTTAGGACAGGGGTCTGATACGCAGTATTTT. The rearrangement links TRBV30 to TRBJ2-3; 9 nucleotides match TRBD1. CDR1 and CDR2 (germline): GTSNPN, SVGIG (reference sequence). This CDR3 contains 13 residues. With V trimmed by 5 bases and J by 6 bases, 6 bases remained unmatched.

This chain joins TRBV27 and TRBJ2-1, with D perhaps TRBD2 (7 bases). CDR1 MNHEY and CDR2 SMNVEV come from the germline V gene (reference sequence). V lost 6 bases, J lost 4 bases, and 13 bases lay in between. CDR3 size: 14 residues. CDR3 loop: CASSSRGAYNEQFF. Written as DNA, the CDR3 is TGTGCCAGCAGCAGCCGGGGGGCATACAATGAGCAGTTCTTC.

The V gene is TRBV5-1, the J gene TRBJ1-1, with 10 bases lining up with TRBD1. Germline CDR1 is SGHRS and CDR2 is YFSETQ. The CDR3 loop spans 14 amino acids. The trim removed 0 bases at V and 6 bases at J, leaving 2 bases unmatched. The CDR3 region is CASSLDGQGAEAFF. The CDR3 DNA is TGCGCCAGCAGCTTGGACGGACAGGGGGCTGAAGCTTTCTTT.

The J gene is TRBJ2-4, the V gene TRBV14; 14 nucleotides align to TRBD2. V lost 4 bases and J lost 6; bases outside the gene matches: 11. The CDR3 sequence is 18 residues long. Germline-derived CDR1 and CDR2 are SGHDN and FVKESK. The CDR3 spells CASSPRLAGGGNRNIQYF. The CDR3 DNA reads TGTGCCAGCAGCCCTCGACTAGCGGGAGGGGGTAACCGAAACATTCAGTACTTC. The whole variable domain, remainder taken from reference TRBV14 and TRBJ2-4, is EAGVTQFPSHSVIEKGQTVTLRCDPISGHDNLYWYRRVMGKEIKFLLHFVKESKQDESGMPNNRFLAERTGGTYSTLKVQPAELEDSGVYFCASSPRLAGGGNRNIQYFGAGTRLSVL.

The chain recombines TRBV11-2 with TRBJ2-1, with 8 bases matching TRBD1. Unmatched junction bases numbered 14, after V lost 1 base and J lost 6 bases. The CDR3 has 18 amino acids. CDR1 and CDR2 from the germline V gene are SGHAT and FQNNGV. Written as DNA, the CDR3 is TGTGCCAGCAGCTTAGGCACCCTACTCCGGGACAGGAGCAATGAGCAGTTCTTC. Residues: CASSLGTLLRDRSNEQFF.

In regard to this clone: This sample includes further DNA sequences coding for the same CDR3. The gene calls are TRBV5-1 and TRBJ2-7; TRBD1 matches at 9 bases. The V segment lost 0 bases and the J segment 4 bases; nucleotides outside the gene matches: 8. Germline CDR1 and CDR2: SGHRS and YFSETQ. The CDR3 runs to 16 residues. CDR3 sequence (DNA): TGCGCCAGCAGCTTGGCAGGGACAGGGAGGGGGTACGAGCAGTACTTC. It yields the protein CASSLAGTGRGYEQYF.

CDR3 residues: CASSVGVATYNEQFF. The DNA for the CDR3 is TGTGCCAGCAGCGTAGGGGTAGCCACCTACAATGAGCAGTTCTTC. This chain links TRBV9 with TRBJ2-1; no clear D gene. CDR3 length: 15 amino acids. Germline assignment: CDR1 SGDLS and CDR2 YYNGEE. The V end was cut by 0 bases, the J end by 2 bases, with 9 bases between.

The gene calls are TRBV4-2 and TRBJ2-7; tentatively, D is TRBD1 (5 bases). V was clipped by 4 bases and J by 2 bases, with 18 bases between them. The CDR3 loop spans 16 amino acids. CDR1 and CDR2 from the germline V gene are LGHNA and YNFKEQ. The CDR3 loop is CASSRPLGASPYEQYF. CDR3 in DNA: TGTGCCAGCAGCCGCCCCCTTGGGGCGAGTCCCTACGAGCAGTACTTC.

The chain joins TRBV15 to TRBJ1-1; TRBD1 agrees at 9 bases. V was pared by 0 bases and J by 11 bases, with 10 bases of the junction left unmatched. Germline V gene data show CDR1 as LNHNV and CDR2 as YYDKDF (reference sequence). CDR3 length equals 15 residues. DNA of the CDR3: TGTGCCACCAGCAGAGATCCGACAGGGGGGAGTTTGGCTTTCTTT. Protein product: CATSRDPTGGSLAFF.

The V gene is TRBV2, the J gene TRBJ2-7; 8 nucleotides align to TRBD1. CDR1 is SNHLY, CDR2 FYNNEI, per germline. This CDR3 contains 12 residues. V dropped 10 bases and J dropped 3; count of bases not matched to a gene: 5. The CDR3 region is CAKRTGNYEQYF. CDR3 in DNA: TGTGCCAAACGGACAGGGAACTACGAGCAGTACTTC. Together with reference TRBV2 and TRBJ2-7, the CDR3 gives the full variable domain: EPEVTQTPSHQVTQMGQEVILRCVPISNHLYFYWYRQILGQKVEFLVSFYNNEISEKSEIFDDQFSVERPDGSNFTLKIRSTKLEDSAMYFCAKRTGNYEQYFGPGTRLTVT.